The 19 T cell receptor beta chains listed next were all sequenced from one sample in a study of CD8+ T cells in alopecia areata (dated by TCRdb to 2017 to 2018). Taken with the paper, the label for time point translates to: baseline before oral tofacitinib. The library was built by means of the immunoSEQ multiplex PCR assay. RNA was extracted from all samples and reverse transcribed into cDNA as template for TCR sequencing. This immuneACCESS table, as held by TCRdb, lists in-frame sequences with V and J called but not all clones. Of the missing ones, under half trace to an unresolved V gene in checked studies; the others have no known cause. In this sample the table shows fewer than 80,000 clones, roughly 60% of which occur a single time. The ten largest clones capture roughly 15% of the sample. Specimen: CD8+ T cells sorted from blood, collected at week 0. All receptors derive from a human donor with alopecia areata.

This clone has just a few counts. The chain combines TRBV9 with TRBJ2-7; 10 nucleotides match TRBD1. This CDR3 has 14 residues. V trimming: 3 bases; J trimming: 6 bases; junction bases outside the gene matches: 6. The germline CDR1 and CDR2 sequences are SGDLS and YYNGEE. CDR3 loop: CASSAGTGEVEQYF. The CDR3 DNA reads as TGTGCCAGCAGCGCCGGGACAGGGGAGGTCGAGCAGTACTTC.

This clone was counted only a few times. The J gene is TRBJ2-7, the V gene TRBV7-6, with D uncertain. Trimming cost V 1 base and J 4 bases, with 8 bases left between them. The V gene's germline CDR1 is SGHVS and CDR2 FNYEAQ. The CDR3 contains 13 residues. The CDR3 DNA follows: TGTGCCAGCAGCTTAGATTCGGGTTACGAGCAGTACTTC. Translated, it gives CASSLDSGYEQYF.

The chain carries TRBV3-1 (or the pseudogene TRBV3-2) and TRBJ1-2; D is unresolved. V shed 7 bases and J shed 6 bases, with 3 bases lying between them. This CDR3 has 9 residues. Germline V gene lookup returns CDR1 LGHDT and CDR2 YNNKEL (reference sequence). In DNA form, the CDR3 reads TGTGCCAGCAAAAATGGCTACACCTTC. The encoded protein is CASKNGYTF.

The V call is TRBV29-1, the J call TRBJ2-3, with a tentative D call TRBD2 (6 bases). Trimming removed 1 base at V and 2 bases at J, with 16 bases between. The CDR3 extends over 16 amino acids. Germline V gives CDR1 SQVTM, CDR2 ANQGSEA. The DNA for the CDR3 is TGCAGCGTTGAAGGTTTGGACTACGGGAACACAGATACGCAGTATTTT. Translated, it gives CSVEGLDYGNTDTQYF.

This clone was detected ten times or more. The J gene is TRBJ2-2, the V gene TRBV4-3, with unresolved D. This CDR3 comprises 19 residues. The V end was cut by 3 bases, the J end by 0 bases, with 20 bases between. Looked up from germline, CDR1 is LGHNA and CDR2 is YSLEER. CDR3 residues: CASSHLFVGRRSNTGELFF. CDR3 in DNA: TGCGCCAGCAGCCATTTATTCGTGGGCAGGCGGTCGAACACCGGGGAGCTGTTTTTT.

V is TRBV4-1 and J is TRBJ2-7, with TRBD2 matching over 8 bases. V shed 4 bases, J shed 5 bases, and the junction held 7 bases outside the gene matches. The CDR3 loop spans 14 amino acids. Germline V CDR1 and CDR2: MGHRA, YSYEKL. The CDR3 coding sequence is TGCGCCAGCAGCCCCCCAGCGGGAGCAGACGAGCAGTACTTC. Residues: CASSPPAGADEQYF.

In nucleotides, the CDR3 is TGCAGCGTTGAGTCGGGAGGGCCGTACGAGACCCAGTACTTC. This gives the protein CSVESGGPYETQYF. V usage is TRBV29-1 and J usage is TRBJ2-5; 8 nucleotides match TRBD2. CDR3 length: 14 amino acids. Germline V gene sequence: CDR1 SQVTM, CDR2 ANQGSEA. Unmatched junction bases numbered 8, after V lost 3 bases and J lost 5 bases.

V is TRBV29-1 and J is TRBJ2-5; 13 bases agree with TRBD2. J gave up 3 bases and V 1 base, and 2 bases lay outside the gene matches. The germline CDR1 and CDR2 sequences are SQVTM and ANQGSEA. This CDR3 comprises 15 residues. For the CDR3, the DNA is TGCAGCGTTGAAGGGGGGACTAGCGGGGAAGAGACCCAGTACTTC. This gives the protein CSVEGGTSGEETQYF.

CDR3 DNA: TGTGCCAGCAGTTTATTGTCACCCCAGGGGAACACCGGGGAGCTGTTTTTT. It encodes CASSLLSPQGNTGELFF. The J gene is TRBJ2-2, the V gene TRBV27; possibly TRBD1 for D (5 bases). This CDR3 has 17 residues. Germline assignment: CDR1 MNHEY and CDR2 SMNVEV (reference sequence). Between the trimmed V and J ends, which lost 1 base and 1 base, there was a span of 13 bases.

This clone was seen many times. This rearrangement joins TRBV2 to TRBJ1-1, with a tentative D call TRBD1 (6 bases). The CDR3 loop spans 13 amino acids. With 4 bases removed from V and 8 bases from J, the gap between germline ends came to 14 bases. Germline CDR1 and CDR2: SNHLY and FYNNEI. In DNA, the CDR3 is TGTGCCAGCAGTGGGCCAGGGGCGAACGAAGCTTTCTTT. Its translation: CASSGPGANEAFF. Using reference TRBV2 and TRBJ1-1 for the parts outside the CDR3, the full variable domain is EPEVTQTPSHQVTQMGQEVILRCVPISNHLYFYWYRQILGQKVEFLVSFYNNEISEKSEIFDDQFSVERPDGSNFTLKIRSTKLEDSAMYFCASSGPGANEAFFGQGTRLTVV.

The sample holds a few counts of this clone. Written as DNA, the CDR3 is TGCAGCGTTGATCAGGGGGTCTATGGCTACACCTTC. Protein sequence: CSVDQGVYGYTF. This chain links TRBV29-1 with TRBJ1-2, with 7 bases matching TRBD1. Unmatched junction bases numbered 2, after V lost 3 bases and J lost 4 bases. This CDR3 comprises 12 residues. Looked up from germline, CDR1 is SQVTM and CDR2 is ANQGSEA.

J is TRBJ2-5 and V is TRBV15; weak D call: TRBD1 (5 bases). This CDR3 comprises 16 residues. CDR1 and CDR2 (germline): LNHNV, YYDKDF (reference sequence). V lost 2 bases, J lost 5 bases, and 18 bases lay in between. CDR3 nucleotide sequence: TGTGCCACCAGCAGACTTCCGACAGCTTCCCTGGAGACCCAGTACTTC. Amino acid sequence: CATSRLPTASLETQYF.

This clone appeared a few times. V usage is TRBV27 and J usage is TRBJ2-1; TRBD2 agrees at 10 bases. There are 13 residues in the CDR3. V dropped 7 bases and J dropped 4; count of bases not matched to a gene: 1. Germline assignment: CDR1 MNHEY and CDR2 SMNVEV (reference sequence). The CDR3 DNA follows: TGTGCCAGCACTAGCGGGAGTTACAATGAGCAGTTCTTC. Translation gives CASTSGSYNEQFF.

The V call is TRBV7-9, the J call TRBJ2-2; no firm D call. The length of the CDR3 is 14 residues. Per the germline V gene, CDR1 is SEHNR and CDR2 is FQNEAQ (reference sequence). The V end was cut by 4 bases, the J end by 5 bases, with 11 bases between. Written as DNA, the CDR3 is TGTGCCAGCAGCTCGATCTACTGGACCGGGGAGCTGTTTTTT. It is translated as CASSSIYWTGELFF.

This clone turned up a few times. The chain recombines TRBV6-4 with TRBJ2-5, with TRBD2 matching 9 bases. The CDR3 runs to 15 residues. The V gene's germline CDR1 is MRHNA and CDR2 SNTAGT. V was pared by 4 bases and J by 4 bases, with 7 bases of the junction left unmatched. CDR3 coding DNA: TGTGCCAGCAGTGTGGAAGCGGGGGGAGGAGAGACCCAGTACTTC. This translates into CASSVEAGGGETQYF.

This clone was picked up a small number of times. CDR3 sequence: CASSQATTSTDTQYF. The CDR3 nucleotides read TGTGCCAGCAGCCAAGCCACTACCAGCACAGATACGCAGTATTTT. This chain uses TRBV4-2 with TRBJ2-3; D call uncertain. The germline CDR1 and CDR2 sequences are LGHNA and YNFKEQ. This CDR3 is built from 15 residues. Deletions cut 1 base from V and 0 bases from J, with 8 bases between.

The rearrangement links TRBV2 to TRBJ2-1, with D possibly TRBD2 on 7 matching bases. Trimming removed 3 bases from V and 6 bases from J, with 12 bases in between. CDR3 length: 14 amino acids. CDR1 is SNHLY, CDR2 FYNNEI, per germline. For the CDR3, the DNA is TGTGCCAGCAGTGACCGCGGGGGCCTCAATGAGCAGTTCTTC. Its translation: CASSDRGGLNEQFF.

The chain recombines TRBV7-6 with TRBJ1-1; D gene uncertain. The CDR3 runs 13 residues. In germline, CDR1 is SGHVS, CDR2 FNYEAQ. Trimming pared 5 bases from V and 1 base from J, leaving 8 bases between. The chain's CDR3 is CASSPQENTEAFF. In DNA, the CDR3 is TGTGCCAGCAGCCCGCAGGAGAACACTGAAGCTTTCTTT.

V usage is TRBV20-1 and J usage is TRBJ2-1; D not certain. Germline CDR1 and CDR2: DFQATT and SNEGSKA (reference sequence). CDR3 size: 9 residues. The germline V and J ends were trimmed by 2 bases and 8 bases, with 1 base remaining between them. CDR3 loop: CSARHEQFF. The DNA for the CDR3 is TGCAGTGCTAGACATGAGCAGTTCTTC.